These 32 T cell receptor beta chains were sequenced from one sample in a study of regulatory T cells in long-lasting Graves disease. Time point noted: newly diagnosed GD, antithyroid drugs for less than 3 months. There was RNA extracted from PBMCs, and the TCR library was made from it. According to the study, TCR beta libraries were built with iRepertoire HTBI primers and CDR3-region Arm-PCR. TCRdb processed the multiplex PCR reads anew with MiXCR; each CDR3 protein has one entry. Of hundreds of thousands of distinct CDR3 sequences in the sample, about 15% are singletons; the top ten hold approximately 12%. This sample also belongs to another study, concerning T cells in Graves' hyperthyroidism and ophthalmopathy.

The source was peripheral blood mononuclear cells (PBMCs), collected at new diagnosis, from a patient treated with antithyroid drugs. The receptors originated from a woman in her twenties or thirties with Graves disease.

The sample holds many counts of this clonotype. V is TRBV6-1 and J is TRBJ1-1; D gene unclear. The ends were cut back, 6 bases at V and 7 bases at J, with 9 bases in the middle. Per the germline V gene, CDR1 is MNHNS and CDR2 is SASEGT. The CDR3 runs to 11 residues. In DNA form, the CDR3 reads TGTGCCAGCAGCAAGGGCAATGAAGCTTTCTTT. It yields the protein CASSKGNEAFF.

This clonotype was detected ten times or more. V usage is TRBV20-1 and J usage is TRBJ2-1, with TRBD2 matching 7 bases. The CDR3 is 14 residues long. Per germline, CDR1 DFQATT and CDR2 SNEGSKA (reference sequence). Trimming removed 5 bases from V and 6 bases from J; junction bases left unmatched: 10. The CDR3 DNA sequence: TGCAGTGCTCCGACTAGCCCGTCCCTCAATGAGCAGTTCTTC. This encodes CSAPTSPSLNEQFF.

V usage is TRBV7-9 and J usage is TRBJ2-5, with 10 bases lining up with TRBD2. CDR3 size: 14 residues. The junction had 13 bases not matched to a gene; V was cut back by 5 bases and J by 13 bases. Germline V lookup: CDR1 SEHNR, CDR2 FQNEAQ (reference sequence). This CDR3 is CASSPSGLAPRGYF. CDR3 sequence (DNA): TGTGCCAGCAGCCCATCGGGACTAGCGCCCCGTGGGTACTTC. Full variable domain (missing parts from reference TRBV7-9 and TRBJ2-5): DTGVSQNPRHKITKRGQNVTFRCDPISEHNRLYWYRQTLGQGPEFLTYFQNEAQLEKSRLLSDRFSAERPKGSFSTLEIQRTEQGDSAMYLCASSPSGLAPRGYFGPGTRLLVL.

The chain recombines TRBV27 with TRBJ2-1, with 10 bases that match TRBD2. Germline V gene sequence: CDR1 MNHEY, CDR2 SMNVEV (reference sequence). The V segment lost 8 bases and the J segment 5 bases; nucleotides outside the gene matches: 12. CDR3 length: 16 amino acids. This chain's CDR3 is CASGPRAGGIDNEQFF. The CDR3 coding sequence is TGTGCCAGCGGCCCTCGAGCGGGAGGGATCGACAATGAGCAGTTCTTC.

This clonotype has ten or more counts. The V and J genes are TRBV29-1 and TRBJ2-3, with 10 bases that match TRBD2. In germline, CDR1 is SQVTM, CDR2 ANQGSEA. The CDR3 extends over 15 amino acids. Trimming at V came to 4 bases and at J to 0 bases, leaving 4 bases not matched to a gene. The CDR3 loop is CSVVTSGASTDTQYF. The CDR3 DNA sequence: TGCAGCGTTGTCACTAGCGGGGCTAGCACAGATACGCAGTATTTT.

As to this clonotype: A much larger clone is a single base away; this may be a read error. The genes are TRBV7-9 and TRBJ1-2; possibly TRBD1 for D (6 bases). CDR3 length equals 16 residues. Germline V lookup: CDR1 SEHNR, CDR2 FQNEAQ (reference sequence). Written as DNA, the CDR3 is TGTGCCAGCAGCTTGGGGCCCCCTGGACAGAACTATGGCTTCACCTTC. Translated: CASSLGPPGQNYGFTF.

Worth noting for this clonotype: An end of the junction differs from the germline gene, which may be a read error. The V gene is TRBV7-2, the J gene TRBJ2-5; 8 bases align to TRBD1. The CDR3 covers 15 residues. CDR1 and CDR2 (germline): SGHTA, FQGNSA. The CDR3 loop reads CASSLGTGRIETPYF. The CDR3 DNA reads TGTGCCAGCAGCTTAGGGACAGGGCGTATAGAGACCCCGTACTTC.

This clonotype occurred many times. V is TRBV6-2 or TRBV6-3 and J is TRBJ1-1; D remains unclear. In germline, CDR1 is MNHEY, CDR2 SVGEGT. The length of the CDR3 is 13 residues. The V end was cut by 5 bases, the J end by 10 bases, with 17 bases between. The DNA of the CDR3 is TGTGCCAGCAGTGAAGGCCACGGAGTGGCAGCTTTCTTT. Its protein product is CASSEGHGVAAFF.

Points on this clonotype: This could be a read error, since a much larger clone is one nucleotide away. The CDR3 loop reads CASSPGIAGDEQFF. The CDR3 DNA reads TGTGCCAGCAGCCCAGGCATAGCGGGAGATGAGCAGTTCTTC. The V and J genes are TRBV7-8 and TRBJ2-1; 9 nucleotides match TRBD2. CDR1 SGHVS and CDR2 FQNEAQ come from the germline V gene. There are 14 residues in the CDR3. With 5 bases clipped from V and 8 bases from J, the junction kept 7 bases outside the gene matches.

This clonotype was seen many times. The chain recombines TRBV15 with TRBJ2-7; the D is unclear. The germline gives CDR1 LNHNV, CDR2 YYDKDF (reference sequence). V was trimmed by 5 bases and J by 3 bases, leaving 17 bases between them. This CDR3 has 15 residues. This CDR3 is CATSPGSGPNYEQYF. CDR3 DNA sequence: TGTGCCACCAGCCCCGGGTCCGGACCCAACTACGAGCAGTACTTC. The full variable domain, rest sourced from reference TRBV15 and TRBJ2-7, is DAMVIQNPRYQVTQFGKPVTLSCSQTLNHNVMYWYQQKSSQAPKLLFHYYDKDFNNEADTPDNFQSRRPNTSFCFLDIRSPGLGDTAMYLCATSPGSGPNYEQYFGPGTRLTVT.

This clonotype was seen many times. The chain links TRBV20-1 to TRBJ2-7; D is possibly TRBD1 (6 bases). Germline CDR1 reads DFQATT; CDR2 reads SNEGSKA (reference sequence). Trimming pared 0 bases from V and 6 bases from J, leaving 12 bases between. This CDR3 is built from 13 residues. CDR3 sequence: CSARDGGIFEQYF. The CDR3 DNA sequence: TGCAGTGCTAGAGATGGGGGCATTTTCGAGCAGTACTTC.

Concerning this clonotype itself: A much larger clone sits a single nucleotide away, making a read error possible. The gene calls are TRBV7-8 and TRBJ2-1, with D possibly TRBD1 on 7 matching bases. The CDR3 totals 15 residues. Between the trimmed V and J ends, which lost 9 bases and 10 bases, there was a span of 25 bases. CDR1 and CDR2 from the germline V gene are SGHVS and FQNEAQ. The CDR3 nucleotides read TGTGCCAGTGGCCCCCAGGGGGGCATTTCCTACGAGCAGTTCTTC. Its translation: CASGPQGGISYEQFF.

In this sample, this clonotype turned up many times. This rearrangement joins TRBV28 to TRBJ2-3, with TRBD2 matching 7 bases. The germline gives CDR1 MDHEN, CDR2 SYDVKM. Trimming took 5 bases from V and 2 from J; bases not matched to a gene: 1. CDR3 size: 13 residues. The CDR3 protein is CASSAGDTDTQYF. CDR3 DNA sequence: TGTGCCAGCAGTGCGGGGGACACAGATACGCAGTATTTT.

This clonotype was counted many times. The CDR3 DNA follows: TGCGCCAGCAGCCAAGAAAAAGGGATGGAGACCCAGTACTTC. Translated, it gives CASSQEKGMETQYF. The gene calls are TRBV4-1 and TRBJ2-5; D unresolved. The CDR3 runs to 14 residues. From germline, CDR1 is MGHRA and CDR2 YSYEKL. Trimming pared 0 bases from V and 5 bases from J, leaving 10 bases between.

V is TRBV5-4 and J is TRBJ2-7, with 11 positions matching TRBD2. The V gene's germline CDR1 is SGHNT and CDR2 YYREEE (reference sequence). Trimming cost V 4 bases and J 4 bases; bases outside gene matches: 7. The CDR3 sequence is 15 residues long. The CDR3 coding sequence is TGTGCCAGCAGCCATAGCGGGAGGGGGGGATACGAGCAGTACTTC. The encoded protein is CASSHSGRGGYEQYF.

Comment on this clonotype: One junction end does not reproduce the germline sequence, and a read error may be involved. V usage is TRBV20-1 and J usage is TRBJ2-5, with D perhaps matching TRBD1 or TRBD2 (5 bases each). The CDR3 covers 15 residues. Germline lookup yields CDR1 DFQATT and CDR2 SNEGSKA (reference sequence). The CDR3 DNA is TGCAGTGCTAGGCCCCCCGGGGCCTACCAAGCGACCCAGTACTTC. This translates into CSARPPGAYQATQYF.

This clonotype was recorded at least ten times. This chain joins TRBV6-1 and TRBJ2-7, with no clear D. Deletions cut 7 bases from V and 5 bases from J, with 15 bases between. Looked up from germline, CDR1 is MNHNS and CDR2 is SASEGT. There are 13 residues in the CDR3. The CDR3 bases are TGTGCCAGCATTCCTAACCGGGCGGACGAGCAGTACTTC. This codes for CASIPNRADEQYF.

This clonotype has ten or more counts. The gene calls are TRBV7-9 and TRBJ2-7; D might be TRBD2 (6 bases). The germline CDR1 and CDR2 sequences are SEHNR and FQNEAQ (reference sequence). Trimming shortened V by 5 bases and J by 3 bases, and 14 bases separated the two germline ends. The CDR3 is 14 residues long. DNA of the CDR3: TGTGCCAGCAGCGCGCAAGGGGAGGTCTACGAGCAGTACTTC. As protein: CASSAQGEVYEQYF. Variable domain in full (rest from reference TRBV7-9 and TRBJ2-7): DTGVSQNPRHKITKRGQNVTFRCDPISEHNRLYWYRQTLGQGPEFLTYFQNEAQLEKSRLLSDRFSAERPKGSFSTLEIQRTEQGDSAMYLCASSAQGEVYEQYFGPGTRLTVT.

This clonotype was seen a few times. Given the absence of the conserved phenylalanine or tryptophan at the CDR3 end, a read error is likely. In nucleotides, the CDR3 is TGTGCCAGCAGTATAGCGGGAGGTTCCTACGAGCAGTACCTC. Translating it yields CASSIAGGSYEQYL. The chain joins TRBV28 to TRBJ2-7; 10 nucleotides agree with TRBD2. J lost 1 base, V lost 5 bases, and 2 bases had no gene match. Germline values: CDR1 MDHEN, CDR2 SYDVKM. This CDR3 is 14 amino acids long.

In its sample, this clonotype was seen a few times. This rearrangement joins TRBV7-2 to TRBJ2-1; 7 bases map to TRBD2. The CDR3 is 16 residues long. V was clipped by 2 bases and J by 2 bases; unmatched bases: 6. Looked up from germline, CDR1 is SGHTA and CDR2 is FQGNSA. The CDR3: CASSLPSRGAYNEQFF. CDR3 sequence (DNA): TGTGCCAGCAGCTTACCCTCACGGGGGGCCTACAATGAGCAGTTCTTC.

This chain uses TRBV7-2 with TRBJ2-3; 11 bases match TRBD2. J lost 5 bases, V lost 6 bases, and 4 bases had no gene match. This CDR3 has 14 amino acids. Germline values: CDR1 SGHTA, CDR2 FQGNSA. In DNA, the CDR3 is TGTGCCAGCAGATCCGGACTAGCGGGAGATACGCAGTATTTT. Translation gives CASRSGLAGDTQYF.

The V gene is TRBV6-1, the J gene TRBJ2-1, with a tentative D call TRBD2 (6 bases). The CDR3 has 17 residues. Germline V gene data show CDR1 as MNHNS and CDR2 as SASEGT. Trimming removed 4 bases at V and 9 bases at J, with 25 bases between. The CDR3 loop reads CASSGAVGATGESEQFF. CDR3 DNA sequence: TGTGCCAGCAGTGGGGCGGTAGGGGCGACGGGAGAGAGTGAGCAGTTCTTC.

This clonotype was seen at least ten times. The chain links TRBV7-2 to TRBJ2-7; tentatively, D is TRBD2 (6 bases). CDR3 length equals 12 residues. Germline V gene data show CDR1 as SGHTA and CDR2 as FQGNSA. The V end lost 5 bases, the J end lost 7 bases, and 12 bases lay between the germline ends. CDR3 DNA: TGTGCCAGCAGCGAAACTCGGGAGGAGCAGTACTTC. It codes for CASSETREEQYF.

The gene calls are TRBV28 and TRBJ1-1; TRBD1 matches 7 bases. The CDR3 runs to 13 residues. V was clipped by 2 bases and J by 4 bases; unmatched bases: 1. The germline CDR1 and CDR2 sequences are MDHEN and SYDVKM. This CDR3 reads CASSLRGLTEAFF. As DNA, the CDR3 is TGTGCCAGCAGTTTAAGGGGGCTCACTGAAGCTTTCTTT.

J is TRBJ2-1 and V is TRBV7-8, with 13 bases aligning to TRBD2. The CDR3 spans 18 residues. Germline CDR1 reads SGHVS; CDR2 reads FQNEAQ. The V gene end was trimmed by 7 bases and the J gene end by 0 bases; junction bases not matched to a gene: 9. CDR3 DNA sequence: TGTGCCAGCAATGAACTAGCGGGAGGGGAAAGCTCCTACAATGAGCAGTTCTTC. Protein sequence: CASNELAGGESSYNEQFF.

This clonotype showed up many times. The J gene is TRBJ1-1, the V gene TRBV28, with D possibly being TRBD1 (5 bases). Trimming removed 4 bases from V and 4 bases from J, with 13 bases in between. The CDR3 runs to 14 residues. Germline CDR1 MDHEN, CDR2 SYDVKM. The CDR3 loop reads CASSSGTFGTEAFF. The CDR3 nucleotides are TGTGCCAGCAGTTCGGGGACGTTTGGCACTGAAGCTTTCTTT. The whole variable domain, remainder taken from reference TRBV28 and TRBJ1-1, is DVKVTQSSRYLVKRTGEKVFLECVQDMDHENMFWYRQDPGLGLRLIYFSYDVKMKEKGDIPEGYSVSREKKERFSLILESASTNQTSMYLCASSSGTFGTEAFFGQGTRLTVV.

This clonotype has only a few counts. This may stem from a read error, because a much larger clone lies one nucleotide away. This chain links TRBV11-2 with TRBJ2-5; 7 nucleotides line up with TRBD2. From germline, CDR1 is SGHAT and CDR2 FQNNGV. This CDR3 spans 17 amino acids. The CDR3 sequence: CAGSLGRGVGRQETQYF. The CDR3 DNA reads as TGTGCCGGCAGCTTAGGACGAGGCGTCGGGAGGCAAGAGACCCAGTACTTC.

In its sample, this clonotype was seen many times. The chain uses TRBV7-6 and TRBJ1-6; D might be TRBD1 (5 bases). CDR3 length equals 13 residues. Germline assignment: CDR1 SGHVS and CDR2 FNYEAQ. The V end lost 5 bases, the J end lost 9 bases, and 11 bases lay between the germline ends. The DNA for the CDR3 is TGTGCCAGCAGCATGCGGGGGGGTTCACCCCTCCACTTT. This sequence encodes CASSMRGGSPLHF.

This clonotype was seen at least ten times. J is TRBJ2-3 and V is TRBV2; D is undetermined. The ends were cut back, 2 bases at V and 0 bases at J, with 12 bases in the middle. This CDR3 is 16 amino acids long. Germline loops: CDR1 SNHLY, CDR2 FYNNEI. The CDR3 nucleotides are TGTGCCAGCAGTGAAAGGCCGGTACCTAGCACAGATACGCAGTATTTT. Translating it yields CASSERPVPSTDTQYF.

V gene TRBV4-1 combines with J gene TRBJ2-2; 7 bases fit TRBD2. V lost 4 bases and J lost 7; bases outside the gene matches: 15. The CDR3 is 17 residues long. In germline, CDR1 is MGHRA, CDR2 YSYEKL. The CDR3 nucleotides read TGCGCCAGCAGCCCCCTCGTCCTAGCGGTTGAGGGCGGGGAGCTGTTTTTT. Translated: CASSPLVLAVEGGELFF.

This clonotype appeared many times. This chain links TRBV7-9 with TRBJ2-3; D unclear. CDR1 is SEHNR, CDR2 FQNEAQ, per germline (reference sequence). CDR3 length: 14 amino acids. Trimming removed 0 bases at V and 2 bases at J, with 6 bases between. CDR3 sequence: CASSLAQYTDTQYF. For the CDR3, the DNA is TGTGCCAGCAGCTTAGCACAGTACACAGATACGCAGTATTTT.

A word on this clonotype: The junction and the germline gene differ at one end; a read error may be behind it. This rearrangement joins TRBV12-3 or TRBV12-4 to TRBJ1-1, with D unclear. The CDR3 is 13 residues long. In nucleotides, the CDR3 is TGTGCCAGCAGTTTTGCCGGGAACACTGAAACTTTCTTT. It translates to CASSFAGNTETFF.